This is a list of T cell receptor beta chains from one sample in a study of cytomegalovirus exposure and HLA in healthy donors. Method: immunoSEQ multiplex PCR; TCRdb's copy keeps in-frame clones and lacks some. The sample lists 140,000 to 150,000 clones, 61% occurring once. The sample was PBMCs. The receptors were sampled from a male donor in good health and CMV-seronegative. CDR3s include the opening cysteine and the closing phenylalanine or tryptophan. D genes are given only for firm matches. Size is stated for part of the rows, as once, few or many counts, or as a class when the clone is expanded.

J,D,V,size,CDR3,DNA
TRBJ2-3,-,TRBV9,-,CASSVAGGPATDTQYF,TGTGCCAGCAGCGTAGCTGGAGGACCAGCCACAGATACGCAGTATTTT
TRBJ1-5,TRBD1,TRBV15,-,CATSRDLGGHQPQHF,TGTGCCACCAGCAGAGATCTAGGGGGCCATCAGCCCCAGCATTTT
TRBJ1-5,-,TRBV6-6,-,CASSPRQDFFNQPQHF,TGTGCCAGCAGTCCCCGACAGGATTTCTTCAATCAGCCCCAGCATTTT
TRBJ1-2,-,TRBV15,-,CATSRSGTNGYTF,TGTGCCACCAGTAGGAGCGGGACTAATGGCTACACCTTC
TRBJ2-1,-,TRBV7-2,few,CASSPYLEGIEQFF,TGTGCCAGCAGCCCCTACCTGGAGGGTATAGAGCAGTTCTTC
TRBJ1-4,-,TRBV11-2,few,CASSPPATGKKLFF,TGTGCCAGCAGCCCTCCGGCTACGGGGAAAAAACTGTTTTTT
TRBJ1-3,-,TRBV28,-,CASNRPPDISGNTIYF,TGTGCCAGCAATCGCCCGCCTGACATCTCTGGAAACACCATATATTTT
TRBJ2-1,TRBD2,TRBV9,-,CASSVAGDSYNEQFF,TGTGCCAGCAGCGTCGCGGGGGACTCCTACAATGAGCAGTTCTTC
TRBJ1-1,TRBD1,TRBV9,-,CASSVDEGAFDTEAFF,TGTGCCAGCAGCGTAGACGAGGGGGCTTTCGACACTGAAGCTTTCTTT
TRBJ1-2,-,TRBV7-9,-,CASSLAGAGDGYGYTF,TGTGCCAGCAGCTTAGCGGGCGCAGGGGACGGGTATGGCTACACCTTC
TRBJ1-6,TRBD1,TRBV25-1,-,CASGQGNNSPLHF,TGTGCCAGCGGACAGGGGAATAATTCACCCCTCCACTTT
TRBJ1-2,TRBD1,TRBV7-2,-,CASSFSGGDGYTF,TGTGCCAGCAGCTTTTCAGGGGGAGATGGCTACACCTTC
TRBJ1-1,-,TRBV5-4,-,CASSLDWANTEAFF,TGTGCCAGCAGCTTGGATTGGGCGAACACTGAAGCTTTCTTT
TRBJ2-1,-,TRBV7-9,-,CSSSPRARGIRNEQFF,TGTTCCAGCAGCCCACGGGCCAGGGGAATTAGGAATGAGCAGTTCTTC
TRBJ1-3,TRBD1,TRBV28,-,CAGAGTGDRHRVF,TGTGCCGGGGCCGGGACAGGGGATCGTCATAGGGTATTT
TRBJ2-1,TRBD2,TRBV10-1,-,CASSASGSYNEQFF,TGCGCCAGCAGTGCTAGCGGGAGCTACAATGAGCAGTTCTTC
TRBJ2-7,-,TRBV7-2,once,CASSLARDSPYEQYF,TGTGCCAGCAGCTTAGCGCGGGACTCCCCCTACGAGCAGTACTTC
TRBJ2-3,TRBD2,TRBV4-3,few,CASSQGSSGGAADTQYF,TGCGCCAGCAGCCAAGGTTCTAGCGGGGGGGCCGCAGATACGCAGTATTTT
TRBJ2-5,-,TRBV27,few,CASSFRGTSTHRATQYF,TGTGCCAGCAGTTTTAGGGGTACAAGCACTCACAGGGCCACCCAGTACTTC
TRBJ1-5,-,TRBV18,-,CASSPLNRGGQPQHF,TGTGCCAGCTCACCTCTCAACCGGGGAGGTCAGCCCCAGCATTTT
TRBJ1-3,-,TRBV28,-,CASSLWASGNTIYF,TGTGCCAGCAGTTTATGGGCTTCTGGAAACACCATATATTTT
TRBJ1-1,-,TRBV6-6,few,CASVRAVATEAFF,TGTGCCTCCGTGAGGGCGGTGGCCACTGAAGCTTTCTTT
TRBJ1-1,-,TRBV7-9,once,CASSLEQGTEAFF,TGTGCCAGCAGCTTAGAGCAGGGCACTGAAGCTTTCTTT
TRBJ2-7,-,TRBV4-2,-,CASSQDRGSEQYF,TGTGCCAGCAGCCAAGACAGGGGCAGCGAGCAGTACTTC
TRBJ2-7,TRBD1,TRBV10-3,-,CAISGGDRGYEQYF,TGTGCCATCAGTGGGGGGGACAGGGGCTACGAGCAGTACTTC
TRBJ2-3,TRBD1,TRBV5-4,few,CASNIYRGADTQYF,TGTGCCAGCAACATTTACAGGGGGGCAGATACGCAGTATTTT
TRBJ1-4,-,TRBV18,-,CASSPKGDEKLFF,TGTGCCAGCTCACCAAAAGGGGATGAAAAACTGTTTTTT
TRBJ1-1,-,TRBV7-9,-,CASSLQTGMNTEAFF,TGTGCCAGCAGCTTGCAGACAGGCATGAACACTGAAGCTTTCTTT
TRBJ2-1,TRBD1,TRBV7-9,-,CASEGAGQFF,TGTGCCAGTGAGGGGGCTGGGCAGTTCTTC
TRBJ1-4,-,TRBV4-1,-,CASSQESGVSLVKLFF,TGCGCCAGCAGCCAAGAGTCCGGGGTGTCCCTTGTAAAACTGTTTTTT
TRBJ2-5,TRBD2,TRBV29-1,once,CSVAPSGVRETQYF,TGCAGCGTTGCCCCCAGCGGGGTCCGTGAGACCCAGTACTTC
TRBJ2-7,-,TRBV5-1,-,CASGKLVYEQYF,TGCGCCAGCGGGAAACTAGTTTACGAGCAGTACTTC
TRBJ1-4,-,TRBV9,-,CASSKTGLTNEKLFF,TGTGCCAGCAGCAAAACAGGGCTGACTAATGAAAAACTGTTTTTT
TRBJ2-5,TRBD2,TRBV7-9,-,CASRAGGKQETQYF,TGTGCCAGCAGGGCGGGGGGCAAGCAAGAGACCCAGTACTTC
TRBJ2-2,TRBD2,TRBV7-9,-,CASTGLANTGELFF,TGTGCCAGCACGGGACTAGCGAACACCGGGGAGCTGTTTTTT
TRBJ2-3,-,TRBV29-1,-,CSVARTAAIDTQYF,TGCAGCGTGGCGAGGACAGCCGCGATAGATACGCAGTATTTT
TRBJ1-5,TRBD1,TRBV28,-,CASSPQQGRNQPQHF,TGTGCCAGCAGCCCTCAACAGGGGCGCAATCAGCCCCAGCATTTT
TRBJ1-6,TRBD1,TRBV6-5,few,CASSYRDRASRSPLHF,TGTGCCAGCAGTTACCGGGACAGGGCTTCCCGCTCACCCCTCCACTTT
TRBJ2-1,-,TRBV11-2,-,CASTPQGGSFNEQFF,TGTGCCAGCACACCGCAGGGGGGAAGTTTTAATGAGCAGTTCTTC
TRBJ1-2,TRBD1,TRBV7-2,-,CASSFDRDYGYTF,TGTGCCAGCAGCTTCGACAGGGACTATGGCTACACCTTC
TRBJ1-1,TRBD1,TRBV18,few,CASSPPGQNPMVTEAFF,TGTGCCAGCTCACCACCGGGACAGAACCCCATGGTGACTGAAGCTTTCTTT
TRBJ2-3,TRBD2,TRBV7-2,-,CASSSYRGGGVDTQYF,TGTGCCAGCAGCTCCTACCGGGGGGGCGGGGTAGATACGCAGTATTTT
TRBJ2-3,TRBD1,TRBV5-1,-,CASSLDYGTASTDTQYF,TGCGCCAGCAGCTTGGATTACGGGACAGCCAGCACAGATACGCAGTATTTT
TRBJ1-6,TRBD1,TRBV7-9,-,CASSDRGYNSPLHF,TGTGCCAGCAGCGACAGGGGCTATAATTCACCCCTCCACTTT
TRBJ2-5,TRBD1,TRBV5-1,-,CASSGQGAPQETQYF,TGCGCCAGCAGCGGACAGGGGGCGCCCCAAGAGACCCAGTACTTC
TRBJ2-3,TRBD2,TRBV4-1,-,CASRSGLAAQYF,TGCGCCAGCAGATCTGGACTAGCCGCGCAGTATTTT
TRBJ2-5,TRBD2,TRBV28,-,CASSFPGNRGSGGQYF,TGTGCCAGCAGTTTTCCCGGGAACAGGGGAAGCGGGGGGCAGTACTTC
TRBJ2-5,-,TRBV7-6,few,CASSLKGETQYF,TGTGCCAGCAGCCTAAAGGGGGAGACCCAGTACTTC
TRBJ1-5,-,TRBV6-5,-,CASSYSLSYQPQHF,TGTGCCAGCAGTTACTCGTTGAGTTATCAGCCCCAGCATTTT
TRBJ1-5,-,TRBV16,-,CASSQRGWEPQHF,TGTGCCAGCAGCCAACGGGGTTGGGAGCCCCAGCATTTT
TRBJ2-3,-,TRBV5-4,few,CASRFDTDTQYF,TGTGCCAGTCGGTTTGACACAGATACGCAGTATTTT
TRBJ2-1,-,TRBV5-1,-,CASSLAGEGGWDEQFF,TGCGCCAGCAGCTTGGCCGGGGAGGGGGGGTGGGATGAGCAGTTCTTC
TRBJ2-7,TRBD2,TRBV5-1,-,CASSWASGGDYEQYF,TGCGCCAGCAGCTGGGCCAGCGGGGGGGACTACGAGCAGTACTTC